Following are 8 T cell receptor beta chains from one sample sequenced in a study of a mutant IDH1 vaccine in newly diagnosed glioma. The table came from immunoSEQ multiplex PCR; TCRdb's copy has only in-frame clones and leaves some out. The table records around 50,000 clones, around 86% of them present only once. Time point indicated: baseline, week 1 (first vaccination visit). Treatment defined: pre-vaccination baseline after standard-of-care therapy. Here the sequenced sample was PBMCs, taken from a glioma patient treated with radiotherapy, temozolomide or both. These receptors all stem from a man aged 35-49 years with glioma.

The chain carries TRBV7-3 and TRBJ2-5, with D possibly matching TRBD1 (6 bases). CDR1 and CDR2 (germline): SGHTA, FQGTGA. The length of the CDR3 is 14 residues. With 5 bases removed from V and 1 base from J, the gap between germline ends came to 11 bases. The CDR3 is CASSPGQIQETQYF. CDR3 nucleotides: TGTGCCAGCAGCCCCGGACAGATCCAAGAGACCCAGTACTTC.

This chain joins TRBV5-1 and TRBJ1-1; no clear D. Germline lookup yields CDR1 SGHRS and CDR2 YFSETQ. V shed 0 bases and J shed 0 bases, with 6 bases lying between them. CDR3 length: 14 residues. The CDR3 loop is CASSLDGMNTEAFF. Written as DNA, the CDR3 is TGCGCCAGCAGCTTGGACGGAATGAACACTGAAGCTTTCTTT. The whole variable domain, remainder taken from reference TRBV5-1 and TRBJ1-1, is KAGVTQTPRYLIKTRGQQVTLSCSPISGHRSVSWYQQTPGQGLQFLFEYFSETQRNKGNFPGRFSGRQFSNSRSEMNVSTLELGDSALYLCASSLDGMNTEAFFGQGTRLTVV.

The chain is built from TRBV19 and TRBJ1-1; TRBD1 is a possible D gene (6 bases). The germline V and J ends were trimmed by 1 base and 6 bases, with 21 bases remaining between them. The CDR3 length is 17 residues. Germline CDR1 reads LNHDA; CDR2 reads SQIVND (reference sequence). The CDR3 DNA is TGTGCCAGTAGTATAGTGGTGAGGAGGCAGGGGCCGCCTGAAGCTTTCTTT. The encoded protein is CASSIVVRRQGPPEAFF.

This clone has just a few counts. The CDR3 DNA is TGTGCCAGCAGGCCACAGGGGGCTGGAAACACCATATATTTT. As protein: CASRPQGAGNTIYF. This chain joins TRBV7-9 and TRBJ1-3, with 8 bases aligning to TRBD1. The CDR3 spans 14 residues. V shed 6 bases and J 2 bases; nucleotides not matched to a gene: 3. Germline values: CDR1 SEHNR, CDR2 FQNEAQ (reference sequence).

The J gene is TRBJ2-1, the V gene TRBV19, with D perhaps TRBD2 (5 bases). Trimming left V 4 bases short and J 6 bases short, with 10 bases between. Germline values: CDR1 LNHDA, CDR2 SQIVND (reference sequence). The CDR3 is 13 residues long. CDR3 nucleotide sequence: TGTGCCAGTAGTACCGACTACCGCAATGAGCAGTTCTTC. It yields the protein CASSTDYRNEQFF. Full variable domain (rest looked up from reference TRBV19 and TRBJ2-1): DGGITQSPKYLFRKEGQNVTLSCEQNLNHDAMYWYRQDPGQGLRLIYYSQIVNDFQKGDIAEGYSVSREKKESFPLTVTSAQKNPTAFYLCASSTDYRNEQFFGPGTRLTVL.

The chain carries TRBV11-3 and TRBJ2-7; TRBD2 matches at 16 bases. This CDR3 contains 17 residues. Germline assignment: CDR1 SGHNT and CDR2 YENEEA. V lost 5 bases, J lost 4 bases, and 8 bases stayed unmatched. This CDR3 reads CASSRGTSGRAVYEQYF. CDR3 nucleotide sequence: TGTGCCAGCAGCCGCGGGACTAGCGGGAGGGCCGTATACGAGCAGTACTTC.

V usage is TRBV19 and J usage is TRBJ1-5, with 7 positions matching TRBD1. The CDR3 runs 15 residues. The V and J ends lost 8 bases and 3 bases, in that order; junction bases with no gene match: 10. Germline V CDR1 and CDR2: LNHDA, SQIVND (reference sequence). The CDR3 loop is CASQRRGTVNQPQHF. CDR3 in DNA: TGTGCCAGTCAAAGGAGGGGGACAGTCAATCAGCCCCAGCATTTT.

V and J are TRBV5-8 and TRBJ2-6; D gene uncertain. Trimming removed 0 bases from V and 0 bases from J, with 10 bases in between. The CDR3 totals 17 residues. Germline CDR1 SGHTS, CDR2 YDEGEE. The CDR3 nucleotides read TGTGCCAGCAGCTTGGTGGGCAGCTTCTCTGGGGCCAACGTCCTGACTTTC. As protein: CASSLVGSFSGANVLTF.